The 17 T cell receptor beta chains reported below all come from one sample, sequenced in a study of siplizumab effects on memory and regulatory T cells. Sequenced by immunoSEQ multiplex PCR; TCRdb stores in-frame clones only, minus some. The table shows 50,000 to 75,000 clones, with roughly 85% occurring only once. The sequencing sample was made of memory CD4+ T cells sorted from blood. The receptors derive from a human donor in good health.

The J gene is TRBJ1-5, the V gene TRBV18; TRBD1 agrees at 7 bases. The germline CDR1 and CDR2 sequences are KGHSH and LQKENI. The V gene end was trimmed by 4 bases and the J gene end by 6 bases; junction bases not matched to a gene: 6. This CDR3 is 14 amino acids long. In DNA form, the CDR3 reads TGTGCCAGCTCACGACAGGGTCAGGCTCAGCCCCAGCATTTT. It codes for CASSRQGQAQPQHF.

The chain has TRBV19 and TRBJ2-2; 12 bases are shared with TRBD2. The J segment lost 0 bases and the V segment lost 8 bases, leaving 1 base of the junction unmatched. This CDR3 is built from 15 residues. The germline V gene has CDR1 LNHDA and CDR2 SQIVND (reference sequence). CDR3 protein: CASSSGGANTGELFF. The CDR3 DNA reads TGTGCCAGTTCTAGCGGGGGGGCGAACACCGGGGAGCTGTTTTTT.

This chain joins TRBV7-9 and TRBJ2-1; 14 bases are a match to TRBD2. The J segment lost 0 bases and the V segment lost 5 bases, leaving 3 bases of the junction unmatched. The CDR3 is 17 amino acids. Germline CDR1 reads SEHNR; CDR2 reads FQNEAQ (reference sequence). The CDR3 sequence: CASSSGTSGSSYNEQFF. CDR3 nucleotides: TGTGCCAGCAGCAGTGGGACTAGCGGGAGCTCCTACAATGAGCAGTTCTTC.

J is TRBJ2-1 and V is TRBV28, with unresolved D. Germline loops: CDR1 MDHEN, CDR2 SYDVKM. Trimming removed 7 bases at V and 4 bases at J, with 11 bases between. The CDR3 is 13 amino acids. The CDR3 sequence is CASKQSKYNEQFF. CDR3 nucleotide sequence: TGTGCCAGCAAACAAAGCAAGTACAATGAGCAGTTCTTC.

The gene calls are TRBV7-9 and TRBJ2-1; TRBD2 might be the D (5 bases). This CDR3 has 11 residues. CDR1 is SEHNR, CDR2 FQNEAQ, per germline (reference sequence). The germline V and J ends were trimmed by 11 bases and 14 bases, with 19 bases remaining between them. For the CDR3, the DNA is TGTGCCGGCCAAGAGAAAACGAGGGAGTTCTTC. Translating gives CAGQEKTREFF.

On this clone: A single base separates this from a much larger clone, so it may be a read error. This sample includes further DNA sequences coding for the same CDR3. The rearrangement joins TRBV9 to TRBJ2-3; D is undetermined. V lost 0 bases to trimming and J lost 0 bases, with 5 bases between them. Germline CDR1 reads SGDLS; CDR2 reads YYNGEE. The CDR3 length is 14 residues. The CDR3 protein is CASSVVSSTDTQYF. In DNA, the CDR3 is TGTGCCAGCAGCGTAGTTAGCAGCACAGATACGCAGTATTTT.

The chain employs TRBV19 and TRBJ1-5, with 10 bases that match TRBD1. The junction had 15 bases not matched to a gene; V was cut back by 6 bases and J by 10 bases. The CDR3 loop spans 16 amino acids. Per germline, CDR1 LNHDA and CDR2 SQIVND (reference sequence). CDR3 bases: TGTGCCAGTAGCCCGTCTCGGGACAGGGGAGAAGTACCCCAGCATTTT. Amino acids: CASSPSRDRGEVPQHF.

This chain uses TRBV7-2 with TRBJ2-1; D possibly corresponds to TRBD1 (6 bases). The V and J ends lost 5 bases and 1 base respectively, with 15 bases between them. The CDR3 is made up of 16 amino acids. Germline-derived CDR1 and CDR2 are SGHTA and FQGNSA. In DNA, the CDR3 is TGTGCCAGCAGCCGACGGGAAGGGGGATCCTACAATGAGCAGTTCTTC. Translation gives CASSRREGGSYNEQFF.

The table lists this clone with a count of one. The chain carries TRBV7-2 and TRBJ2-6; 9 positions agree with TRBD1. J was trimmed by 0 bases and V by 5 bases; bases with no gene match: 11. The CDR3 loop spans 19 amino acids. Germline values: CDR1 SGHTA, CDR2 FQGNSA. The CDR3 DNA is TGTGCCAGCAGCCAAAACCGGGACAGGGCTCTCTCTGGGGCCAACGTCCTGACTTTC. This translates into CASSQNRDRALSGANVLTF.

V gene TRBV5-1 combines with J gene TRBJ1-1; tentative D call: TRBD1 (5 bases). Germline CDR1 reads SGHRS; CDR2 reads YFSETQ. V lost 3 bases and J 7 bases, leaving 13 bases between the germline ends. The CDR3 is made up of 13 amino acids. In DNA, the CDR3 is TGCGCCAGCAGCTCGGACACGGCGATTGAAGCTTTCTTT. Protein sequence: CASSSDTAIEAFF. Full variable domain (rest looked up from reference TRBV5-1 and TRBJ1-1): KAGVTQTPRYLIKTRGQQVTLSCSPISGHRSVSWYQQTPGQGLQFLFEYFSETQRNKGNFPGRFSGRQFSNSRSEMNVSTLELGDSALYLCASSSDTAIEAFFGQGTRLTVV.

V gene TRBV7-3 combines with J gene TRBJ1-1; D unresolved. CDR1 and CDR2 (germline): SGHTA, FQGTGA. V lost 4 bases, J lost 1 base, and 10 bases lay in between. The CDR3 consists of 14 residues. In nucleotides, the CDR3 is TGTGCCAGCAGCTCTTCCGTGTGGAACACTGAAGCTTTCTTT. It is translated as CASSSSVWNTEAFF.

The chain links TRBV5-6 to TRBJ1-5, with D perhaps TRBD1 (5 bases). The CDR3 consists of 15 residues. Germline values: CDR1 SGHDT, CDR2 YYEEEE. V was clipped by 4 bases and J by 4 bases, with 15 bases between them. CDR3 nucleotide sequence: TGTGCCAGCAGCGGGTGGGGGGTCTTAAATCAGCCCCAGCATTTT. Translation gives CASSGWGVLNQPQHF.

The rearrangement joins TRBV27 to TRBJ1-1; D possibly corresponds to TRBD1 (6 bases). This CDR3 is 16 amino acids long. The germline CDR1 and CDR2 sequences are MNHEY and SMNVEV (reference sequence). The V end was cut by 5 bases, the J end by 4 bases, with 20 bases between. CDR3 protein: CASSLLQQGSGTEAFF. The CDR3 DNA reads as TGTGCCAGCAGTCTCCTCCAACAGGGTTCGGGCACTGAAGCTTTCTTT.

This clone has only one observation. The rearrangement links TRBV6-5 to TRBJ2-7; 10 bases match TRBD1. Trimming at V came to 2 bases and at J to 6 bases, leaving 7 bases not matched to a gene. CDR3 length equals 15 residues. Germline V gene data show CDR1 as MNHEY and CDR2 as SVGAGI. The CDR3 reads CASSYQGTGAGEQYF. The CDR3 nucleotides read TGTGCCAGCAGTTACCAAGGGACAGGGGCGGGCGAGCAGTACTTC.

This chain joins TRBV2 and TRBJ1-1; a weak D match, TRBD1 (5 bases). Trimming removed 4 bases at V and 4 bases at J, with 10 bases between. In germline, CDR1 is SNHLY, CDR2 FYNNEI. The CDR3 runs to 13 residues. The CDR3, as DNA: TGTGCCAGCAGTGCGGGAGGGGTCACTGAAGCTTTCTTT. As protein: CASSAGGVTEAFF.

This clone was seen once. The chain joins TRBV2 to TRBJ2-5; D is unresolved. This CDR3 has 13 amino acids. The V end was cut by 7 bases, the J end by 2 bases, with 11 bases between. Germline V CDR1 and CDR2: SNHLY, FYNNEI. CDR3 sequence: CASTLGLQETQYF. CDR3 in DNA: TGTGCCAGCACCTTGGGCCTGCAAGAGACCCAGTACTTC.

The V gene is TRBV10-2, the J gene TRBJ2-3; D not resolved. The CDR3 is 12 amino acids. Germline V gene data show CDR1 as WSHSY and CDR2 as SAAADI. The CDR3 loop reads CVNRMDTDTQYF. The DNA of the CDR3 is TGCGTGAACCGGATGGACACAGATACGCAGTATTTT.